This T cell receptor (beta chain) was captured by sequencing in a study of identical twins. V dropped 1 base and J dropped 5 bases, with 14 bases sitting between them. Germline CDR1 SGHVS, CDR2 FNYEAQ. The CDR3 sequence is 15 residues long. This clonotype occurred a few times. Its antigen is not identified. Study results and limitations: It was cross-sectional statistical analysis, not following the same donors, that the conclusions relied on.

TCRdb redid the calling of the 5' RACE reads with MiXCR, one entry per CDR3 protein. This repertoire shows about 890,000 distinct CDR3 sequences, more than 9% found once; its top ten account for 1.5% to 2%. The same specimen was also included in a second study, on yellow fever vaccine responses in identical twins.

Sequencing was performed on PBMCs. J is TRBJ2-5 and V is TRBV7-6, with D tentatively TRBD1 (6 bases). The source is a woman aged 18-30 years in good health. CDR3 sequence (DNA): TGTGCCAGCAGCTTAGTAGCAGGGGTTGAGGAGACCCAGTACTTC. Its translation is CASSLVAGVEETQYF.